Listed below are T cell receptor beta chains from one sample, sequenced in a study of blood T cells in healthy people across ages. MiXCR, applied by TCRdb to the 5' RACE reads, yields one record per CDR3 protein. The sample records around 1,700,000 distinct CDR3 sequences, approximately 28% being singletons. Sequenced: blood. These receptors were taken from a woman in her 30s in good health. The CDR3 runs from the conserved cysteine through the conserved F or W.

V gene	J gene	CDR3 protein
TRBV4-2	TRBJ2-7	CASSQPGERAYEQYF
TRBV10-3	TRBJ2-5	CAIGTGGETQYF
TRBV6-5	TRBJ1-6	CASRSTGRGSPLHF
TRBV2	TRBJ1-5	CASNEGGGKPQHF
TRBV29-1	TRBJ2-7	CSVEVRGREAYEQYF
TRBV7-3	TRBJ1-1	CASSLLGGSAEAFF
TRBV7-2	TRBJ1-2	CASSPVGANYGYTF
TRBV24-1	TRBJ2-5	CATSDTTSGDYNEQYF
TRBV5-6	TRBJ2-1	CASSFGTGLGVGSYNEQFF
TRBV12-3/TRBV12-4	TRBJ2-7	CASRLEGTRREQYF
TRBV29-1	TRBJ2-7	CSVEDDREGDYEQYF
TRBV24-1	TRBJ2-3	CATSLLSGGQYF
TRBV6-2/TRBV6-3	TRBJ1-2	CASSYVSGRADYGYTF
TRBV6-6	TRBJ2-2	CASSYGTSGRAGGELFF
TRBV12-3/TRBV12-4	TRBJ1-2	CASSPGQGPLYGYTF
TRBV6-2/TRBV6-3	TRBJ2-2	CASSSQGHGELFF
TRBV12-3/TRBV12-4	TRBJ2-3	CASSPGLAESADAQYF
TRBV7-6	TRBJ2-7	CASIPTGHDEQYF
TRBV5-1	TRBJ1-4	CVSSLEGDVSEKLFF
TRBV4-2	TRBJ2-2	CASNLTPGQGLRTGELFF
TRBV5-1	TRBJ2-5	CASSMSGVQETQYF
TRBV6-2/TRBV6-3	TRBJ2-3	CASSYPRVSTDTQYF
TRBV15	TRBJ2-1	CATSFQRGGRDEQFF
TRBV10-3	TRBJ1-2	CAIGGGQSLGYGYTF
TRBV6-5	TRBJ2-1	CASGRGTGINEQFF
TRBV7-2	TRBJ1-2	CASSLDSGEGYGYTF
TRBV27	TRBJ1-6	CASSFRNSPLHF
TRBV18	TRBJ1-2	CASSSGGNSRANYGYTF
TRBV6-2/TRBV6-3	TRBJ2-1	CASSYSMGERLYNEQFF
TRBV5-5	TRBJ2-7	CASRNGPTYEQYF
TRBV3-1	TRBJ2-5	CASSQNGETQYF
TRBV3-1	TRBJ1-1	CASKPGTASTEAFF
TRBV10-3	TRBJ1-1	CAISESGGNTEAFF
TRBV20-1	TRBJ2-7	CSASGGGGGREQYF
TRBV9	TRBJ2-1	CASSVREAGYNEQFF
TRBV27	TRBJ1-5	CASSSAPIPGEDSNQPQHF